One sample yielded the 20 T cell receptor beta chains listed below, sequenced in a study of blood T cell repertoires in COVID-19. Repertoires were generated with immunoSEQ multiplex PCR, while TCRdb's copy carries only in-frame clones and drops some. The repertoire has about 110,000 clones, around 85% of them found once; the top ten carry more than 5%. The specimen sequenced was peripheral blood. The receptors were sampled from a woman in her sixties or seventies with COVID-19, enrolled during active disease.

This sequence joins TRBV29-1 and TRBJ2-7; D not resolved. Trimming cost V 0 bases and J 0 bases, with 6 bases left between them. Germline V lookup: CDR1 SQVTM, CDR2 ANQGSEA. The CDR3 totals 13 residues. CDR3 residues: CSVEDSASYEQYF. CDR3 coding DNA: TGCAGCGTTGAAGACAGTGCCTCCTACGAGCAGTACTTC.

CDR3 in amino acids: CASRPGWGDRGQVGNQPQHF. The CDR3 DNA reads as TGCGCCAGCCGTCCGGGGTGGGGGGACAGGGGGCAGGTTGGCAATCAGCCCCAGCATTTT. V gene TRBV23-1 combines with J gene TRBJ1-5; 12 bases are shared with TRBD1. TRBV23-1 belongs to the ORF category, with a function that is uncertain. Trimming removed 8 bases from V and 2 bases from J; junction bases left unmatched: 19. The CDR3 spans 20 residues.

The chain links TRBV11-3 to TRBJ1-1; D is uncertain. There are 13 residues in the CDR3. Trimming took off 0 bases at V and 2 bases at J, with 4 bases between the two ends. Looked up from germline, CDR1 is SGHNT and CDR2 is YENEEA. In DNA form, the CDR3 reads TGTGCCAGCAGCTTAGATACAAACACTGAAGCTTTCTTT. This translates into CASSLDTNTEAFF.

This chain uses TRBV24-1 with TRBJ2-1, with D unresolved. V dropped 12 bases and J dropped 5 bases, with 13 bases sitting between them. The CDR3 sequence is 12 residues long. The germline V gene encodes CDR1 KGHDR and CDR2 SFDVKD. Here the CDR3 reads CAPSSVDNEQFF. The DNA for the CDR3 is TGTGCCCCCTCGTCCGTAGACAATGAGCAGTTCTTC.

The chain combines TRBV5-1 with TRBJ1-3; D might be TRBD1 (5 bases). This CDR3 is built from 14 residues. Germline loops: CDR1 SGHRS, CDR2 YFSETQ. Trimming removed 3 bases from V and 0 bases from J, with 7 bases in between. The CDR3 is CASSWGLSGNTIYF. DNA of the CDR3: TGCGCCAGCAGCTGGGGACTCTCTGGAAACACCATATATTTT.

The chain carries TRBV7-9 and TRBJ2-1, with a tentative D call TRBD2 (5 bases). V was cut by 4 bases and J by 7 bases, with 11 bases left in between. This CDR3 comprises 13 residues. The germline V gene has CDR1 SEHNR and CDR2 FQNEAQ (reference sequence). The CDR3 loop is CASSSLGENEQFF. CDR3 bases: TGTGCCAGCAGCTCTCTGGGAGAGAATGAGCAGTTCTTC.

This chain uses TRBV7-2 with TRBJ1-3, with D perhaps TRBD1 (6 bases). Germline V gives CDR1 SGHTA, CDR2 FQGNSA. The CDR3 loop spans 17 amino acids. Trimming stripped 3 bases from V and 8 bases from J, with 23 bases between. CDR3 in DNA: TGTGCCAGCAGCTTTGGGGACATCGCCATAGGGAGGGACACCATATATTTT. As protein: CASSFGDIAIGRDTIYF. Drawing the rest from reference TRBV7-2 and TRBJ1-3, the complete variable domain is GAGVSQSPSNKVTEKGKDVELRCDPISGHTALYWYRQSLGQGLEFLIYFQGNSAPDKSGLPSDRFSAERTGGSVSTLTIQRTQQEDSAVYLCASSFGDIAIGRDTIYFGEGSWLTVV.

This rearrangement joins TRBV6-1 to TRBJ1-1; D possibly corresponds to TRBD1 (5 bases). The germline V gene encodes CDR1 MNHNS and CDR2 SASEGT. The germline V and J ends were trimmed by 4 bases and 0 bases, with 15 bases remaining between them. This CDR3 has 16 residues. Written as DNA, the CDR3 is TGTGCCAGCAGTGCCGCTGGGGGGTCGGTGAACACTGAAGCTTTCTTT. It specifies CASSAAGGSVNTEAFF.

In its sample, this clone was seen once. The chain uses TRBV19 and TRBJ1-1; D is perhaps TRBD1 (6 bases). In germline, CDR1 is LNHDA, CDR2 SQIVND (reference sequence). The germline V and J ends were trimmed by 0 bases and 1 base, with 18 bases remaining between them. The CDR3 contains 18 residues. For the CDR3, the DNA is TGTGCCAGTAGTATAGATGGTTTTTCGGGGACAAAGAACACTGAAGCTTTCTTT. As protein: CASSIDGFSGTKNTEAFF.

This clone was counted at least ten times. The chain joins TRBV5-1 to TRBJ2-1, with D perhaps matching TRBD2 (5 bases). The CDR3 runs 17 residues. V dropped 0 bases and J dropped 0 bases, with 13 bases sitting between them. Germline CDR1 SGHRS, CDR2 YFSETQ. The CDR3, as DNA: TGCGCCAGCAGCTTGGATGACGTGGGGAGCTCCTACAATGAGCAGTTCTTC. Its protein product is CASSLDDVGSSYNEQFF.

The rearrangement joins TRBV5-6 to TRBJ2-5, with D maybe TRBD2 (7 bases). The CDR3 is 17 amino acids. The germline V and J ends were trimmed by 1 base and 1 base, with 17 bases remaining between them. Germline-derived CDR1 and CDR2 are SGHDT and YYEEEE. The CDR3 sequence is CASSLSGGAWGQETQYF. For the CDR3, the DNA is TGTGCCAGCAGCTTGTCGGGGGGCGCGTGGGGCCAAGAGACCCAGTACTTC.

This chain joins TRBV29-1 and TRBJ2-3; 10 bases align to TRBD2. V dropped 6 bases and J dropped 2; count of bases not matched to a gene: 8. Germline lookup yields CDR1 SQVTM and CDR2 ANQGSEA. There are 15 residues in the CDR3. CDR3 in DNA: TGCAGCGTACAAAATAGCGGGGGGACCACAGATACGCAGTATTTT. This codes for CSVQNSGGTTDTQYF.

This clone was seen at least ten times. The rearrangement joins TRBV18 to TRBJ2-3, with 7 bases identical to TRBD1. The V and J ends lost 3 bases and 2 bases, in that order; junction bases with no gene match: 8. The length of the CDR3 is 16 residues. Germline-derived CDR1 and CDR2 are KGHSH and LQKENI. Here the CDR3 reads CASSPDRVENTDTQYF. CDR3 DNA: TGTGCCAGCTCACCCGACAGGGTCGAGAACACAGATACGCAGTATTTT.

This rearrangement joins TRBV2 to TRBJ1-1; the D gene is possibly TRBD1 (6 bases). This CDR3 has 13 residues. Trimming left V 7 bases short and J 1 base short, with 10 bases between. Germline V gene sequence: CDR1 SNHLY, CDR2 FYNNEI. The CDR3 protein is CASTAQGNTEAFF. Here the CDR3 DNA reads TGTGCCAGCACCGCACAGGGGAACACTGAAGCTTTCTTT.

About this clone itself: This specimen includes other DNA sequences encoding the same CDR3. The CDR3 DNA follows: TGTGCCAGCAGCCTTGGCCAGAACACTGAAGCTTTCTTT. Residues: CASSLGQNTEAFF. The chain joins TRBV7-9 to TRBJ1-1; no reliable D call. Trimming took 5 bases from V and 1 from J, leaving 8 bases between them. The CDR3 covers 13 residues. CDR1 SEHNR and CDR2 FQNEAQ come from the germline V gene (reference sequence).

The V and J genes are TRBV6-1 and TRBJ2-5; 15 positions match TRBD2. The CDR3 contains 19 residues. J lost 5 bases, V lost 2 bases, and 12 bases had no gene match. CDR1 is MNHNS and CDR2 is SASEGT in the germline V gene. The CDR3 protein is CASSELGLAGGRGRETQYF. The CDR3 DNA reads as TGTGCCAGCAGTGAATTGGGACTAGCGGGGGGCCGAGGCCGCGAGACCCAGTACTTC.

The genes are TRBV6-1 and TRBJ1-1, with D possibly TRBD1 on 5 matching bases. The CDR3 is 13 residues long. V was pared by 3 bases and J by 2 bases, with 7 bases between. Germline V gene lookup returns CDR1 MNHNS and CDR2 SASEGT. The chain's CDR3 is CASSDDSNTEAFF. In nucleotides, the CDR3 is TGTGCCAGCAGTGATGACAGTAACACTGAAGCTTTCTTT.

The genes are TRBV7-6 and TRBJ1-6, with 7 bases lining up with TRBD1. CDR1 and CDR2 (germline): SGHVS, FNYEAQ. The CDR3 contains 16 residues. V was pared by 2 bases and J by 4 bases, with 5 bases of the junction left unmatched. The CDR3 sequence: CASSLQGGHYNSPLHF. The CDR3 DNA is TGTGCCAGCAGCTTACAGGGGGGTCATTATAATTCACCCCTCCACTTT.

This clone was detected only a few times. The chain joins TRBV15 to TRBJ1-5; 9 bases align to TRBD1. Germline CDR1 and CDR2: LNHNV and YYDKDF (reference sequence). Trimming removed 5 bases from V and 4 bases from J; junction bases left unmatched: 6. The CDR3 contains 15 residues. CDR3 in DNA: TGTGCCACCAGCCCGCGACAGGGGGGAAATCAGCCCCAGCATTTT. It yields the protein CATSPRQGGNQPQHF.

CDR3 sequence reads: CASTPRDTGEAFF. In DNA form, the CDR3 reads TGTGCCAGCACCCCTCGGGACACGGGTGAAGCTTTCTTT. The rearrangement links TRBV7-9 to TRBJ1-1, with a weak D call TRBD1 (6 bases). The CDR3 contains 13 residues. V dropped 7 bases and J dropped 7 bases, with 16 bases sitting between them. Germline assignment: CDR1 SEHNR and CDR2 FQNEAQ (reference sequence).